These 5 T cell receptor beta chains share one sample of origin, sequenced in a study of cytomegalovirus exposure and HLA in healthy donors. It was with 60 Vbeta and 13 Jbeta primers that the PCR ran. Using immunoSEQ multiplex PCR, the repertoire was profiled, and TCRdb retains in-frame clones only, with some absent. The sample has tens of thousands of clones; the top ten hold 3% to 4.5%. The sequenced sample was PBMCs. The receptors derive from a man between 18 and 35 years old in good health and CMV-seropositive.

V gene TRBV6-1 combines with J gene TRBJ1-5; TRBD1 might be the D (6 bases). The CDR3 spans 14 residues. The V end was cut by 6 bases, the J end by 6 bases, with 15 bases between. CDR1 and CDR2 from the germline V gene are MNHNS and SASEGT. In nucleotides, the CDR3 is TGTGCCAGCAGGGAAAGGGGGGGCAGTCAGCCCCAGCATTTT. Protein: CASRERGGSQPQHF.

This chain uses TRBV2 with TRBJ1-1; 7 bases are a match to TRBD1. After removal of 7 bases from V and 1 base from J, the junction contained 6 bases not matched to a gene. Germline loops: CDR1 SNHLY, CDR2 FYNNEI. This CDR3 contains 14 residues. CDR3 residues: CASTRTGSNTEAFF. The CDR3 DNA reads TGTGCCAGCACCCGGACAGGATCGAACACTGAAGCTTTCTTT.

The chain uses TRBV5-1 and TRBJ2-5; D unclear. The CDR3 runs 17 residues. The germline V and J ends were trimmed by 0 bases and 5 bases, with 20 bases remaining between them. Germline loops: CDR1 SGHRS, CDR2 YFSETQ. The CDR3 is CASSLVSWAGGLETQYF. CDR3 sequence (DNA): TGCGCCAGCAGCTTGGTCTCCTGGGCAGGTGGGTTGGAGACCCAGTACTTC.

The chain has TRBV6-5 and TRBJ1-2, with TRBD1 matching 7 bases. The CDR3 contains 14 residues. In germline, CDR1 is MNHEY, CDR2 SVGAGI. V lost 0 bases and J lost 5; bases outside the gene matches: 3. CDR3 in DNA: TGTGCCAGCAGTTACTCGACGACAGGGTATGGCTACACCTTC. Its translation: CASSYSTTGYGYTF.

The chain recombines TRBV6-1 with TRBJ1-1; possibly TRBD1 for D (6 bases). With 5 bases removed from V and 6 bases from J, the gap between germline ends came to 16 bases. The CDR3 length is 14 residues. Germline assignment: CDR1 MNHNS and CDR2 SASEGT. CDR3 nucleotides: TGTGCCAGCAGTCCTTGGACAGAAACTGCTGAAGCTTTCTTT. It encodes CASSPWTETAEAFF.